The 21 T cell receptor beta chains given below trace back to one sample, sequenced in a study of cytomegalovirus exposure and HLA in healthy donors. With 60 Vbeta and 13 Jbeta primers, the PCR was carried out. The repertoire was sequenced with immunoSEQ multiplex PCR; TCRdb's copy has only in-frame clones and lacks some. The sample carries around 200,000 clones, over 75% recorded once. Sequenced material: PBMCs. The origin of the receptors is a woman between 50 and 59 years old in good health and CMV-seropositive.

V gene TRBV9 combines with J gene TRBJ2-5, with TRBD2 identical over 9 bases. Trimming cost V 2 bases and J 4 bases; bases outside gene matches: 6. The length of the CDR3 is 15 residues. Germline CDR1 and CDR2: SGDLS and YYNGEE. CDR3 in amino acids: CASSVQAGGTETQYF. CDR3 nucleotides: TGTGCCAGCAGCGTCCAGGCGGGGGGGACAGAGACCCAGTACTTC.

The V call is TRBV7-8, the J call TRBJ1-1; D perhaps matches TRBD1 (5 bases). Germline assignment: CDR1 SGHVS and CDR2 FQNEAQ. CDR3 size: 13 residues. Deletions cut 7 bases from V and 1 base from J, with 10 bases between. The CDR3 protein is CASTRDWNTEAFF. The DNA of the CDR3 is TGTGCCAGCACCAGGGACTGGAACACTGAAGCTTTCTTT.

This chain's CDR3 is CASSTGQGIYEQYF. The CDR3 coding sequence is TGTGCCAGCAGCACGGGACAGGGAATCTACGAGCAGTACTTC. V is TRBV7-9 and J is TRBJ2-7; 9 nucleotides align to TRBD1. Germline values: CDR1 SEHNR, CDR2 FQNEAQ (reference sequence). CDR3 length: 14 residues. Trimming removed 5 bases from V and 3 bases from J; junction bases left unmatched: 5.

J is TRBJ2-3 and V is TRBV5-6, with a weak D call TRBD1 (6 bases). V lost 2 bases and J lost 5, with 15 bases in between. The CDR3 extends over 15 amino acids. Per germline, CDR1 SGHDT and CDR2 YYEEEE. The DNA for the CDR3 is TGTGCCAGCAGCTTTGATAAGGGGGTTGGAGATACGCAGTATTTT. Its translation is CASSFDKGVGDTQYF.

A single count supports this clone. The V call is TRBV9, the J call TRBJ2-3, with 10 bases fitting TRBD2. Looked up from germline, CDR1 is SGDLS and CDR2 is YYNGEE. V lost 6 bases and J lost 0; bases outside the gene matches: 4. The CDR3 loop spans 15 amino acids. The CDR3, as DNA: TGTGCCAGCACTAGGACTAGCGGTAGCACAGATACGCAGTATTTT. Its translation is CASTRTSGSTDTQYF.

This clone was observed a single time. The rearrangement links TRBV11-2 to TRBJ1-2; 8 positions match TRBD1. With 5 bases clipped from V and 4 bases from J, the junction kept 3 bases outside the gene matches. Germline V gene sequence: CDR1 SGHAT, CDR2 FQNNGV. The CDR3 runs to 13 residues. The CDR3 loop is CASSPDRGYGYTF. The CDR3 nucleotides read TGTGCCAGCAGCCCCGACAGGGGCTATGGCTACACCTTC.

The chain couples TRBV18 to TRBJ1-2, with 12 positions matching TRBD1. The CDR3 sequence is 15 residues long. The germline V gene encodes CDR1 KGHSH and CDR2 LQKENI. V was clipped by 5 bases and J by 6 bases; unmatched bases: 7. The DNA for the CDR3 is TGTGCCAGCTCATTGGGGACAGGGGGCGAAAATGGCTACACCTTC. This gives the protein CASSLGTGGENGYTF.

This chain uses TRBV28 with TRBJ1-2; 7 bases match TRBD1. This CDR3 has 13 residues. V dropped 6 bases and J dropped 4; count of bases not matched to a gene: 5. Germline assignment: CDR1 MDHEN and CDR2 SYDVKM. CDR3 DNA sequence: TGTGCCAGCAGGGACAGGTCGGTCTATGGCTACACCTTC. This encodes CASRDRSVYGYTF.

The rearrangement joins TRBV5-8 to TRBJ1-1, with D uncertain. This CDR3 region has 12 residues. Trimming pared 5 bases from V and 1 base from J, leaving 6 bases between. Germline assignment: CDR1 SGHTS and CDR2 YDEGEE. The CDR3 coding sequence is TGTGCCAGCAGGGAGGGGAACACTGAAGCTTTCTTT. This sequence encodes CASREGNTEAFF.

The chain couples TRBV5-5 to TRBJ2-1; the D is unclear. The CDR3 is made up of 15 amino acids. CDR1 is SGHKS, CDR2 YYEKEE, per germline (reference sequence). Trimming removed 4 bases at V and 0 bases at J, with 11 bases between. The CDR3 protein is CASSEAQRSYNEQFF. CDR3 nucleotide sequence: TGTGCCAGCAGCGAAGCTCAACGCTCCTACAATGAGCAGTTCTTC.

The gene calls are TRBV7-9 and TRBJ2-7; 11 bases are a match to TRBD2. Germline V lookup: CDR1 SEHNR, CDR2 FQNEAQ (reference sequence). The trim removed 5 bases at V and 3 bases at J, leaving 15 bases unmatched. This CDR3 comprises 18 residues. The CDR3 region has the DNA TGTGCCAGCAGCCAGGGGGGACTAGCGGCCACCTCCCTCTACGAGCAGTACTTC. It specifies CASSQGGLAATSLYEQYF.

V and J are TRBV5-1 and TRBJ1-2; tentative D call: TRBD1 (5 bases). The length of the CDR3 is 15 residues. Looked up from germline, CDR1 is SGHRS and CDR2 is YFSETQ. V dropped 0 bases and J dropped 3 bases, with 12 bases sitting between them. The CDR3 DNA follows: TGCGCCAGCAGCTTGGTTCAGGGAGGGGACTATGGCTACACCTTC. Residues: CASSLVQGGDYGYTF.

The rearrangement links TRBV9 to TRBJ1-5; 10 positions agree with TRBD1. Losses at the gene ends were 3 bases for V and 1 base for J; bases not matched to a gene: 10. This CDR3 contains 18 residues. Germline V CDR1 and CDR2: SGDLS, YYNGEE. CDR3 region: CASSGGQGEIVSNQPQHF. The DNA of the CDR3 is TGTGCCAGCAGCGGCGGACAGGGGGAAATTGTAAGCAATCAGCCCCAGCATTTT.

The chain carries TRBV6-5 and TRBJ2-2, with a weak D call TRBD2 (6 bases). The ends were cut back, 6 bases at V and 4 bases at J, with 15 bases in the middle. This CDR3 contains 15 residues. Germline V gene sequence: CDR1 MNHEY, CDR2 SVGAGI. Written as DNA, the CDR3 is TGTGCCAGCAGCCATCGGTCCGGGGGCACCGGGGAGCTGTTTTTT. Residues: CASSHRSGGTGELFF.

In this sample, this clone turned up once. The V call is TRBV5-1, the J call TRBJ2-3, with TRBD2 matching 8 bases. This CDR3 spans 15 amino acids. Germline V lookup: CDR1 SGHRS, CDR2 YFSETQ. The junction had 3 bases not matched to a gene; V was cut back by 3 bases and J by 0 bases. The CDR3 reads CASSSGGGSTDTQYF. CDR3 DNA: TGCGCCAGCAGCTCCGGGGGGGGTAGCACAGATACGCAGTATTTT. The variable domain in full, completed from reference TRBV5-1 and TRBJ2-3, reads KAGVTQTPRYLIKTRGQQVTLSCSPISGHRSVSWYQQTPGQGLQFLFEYFSETQRNKGNFPGRFSGRQFSNSRSEMNVSTLELGDSALYLCASSSGGGSTDTQYFGPGTRLTVL.

This chain connects TRBV6-5 to TRBJ1-2; TRBD1 is a possible D gene (6 bases). From germline, CDR1 is MNHEY and CDR2 SVGAGI. The V end was cut by 6 bases, the J end by 3 bases, with 14 bases between. The CDR3 sequence is 14 residues long. The CDR3 spells CASSPTGNYYGYTF. CDR3 in DNA: TGTGCCAGCAGCCCTACAGGGAACTACTATGGCTACACCTTC.

The V and J genes are TRBV11-2 and TRBJ2-7; 9 bases are shared with TRBD1. Trimming cost V 11 bases and J 5 bases; bases outside gene matches: 4. Germline-derived CDR1 and CDR2 are SGHAT and FQNNGV. CDR3 length equals 11 residues. The CDR3 DNA sequence: TGTGCCCTGGGACAGGGCGACGAGCAGTACTTC. Encoded protein: CALGQGDEQYF.

This chain uses TRBV7-9 with TRBJ1-5; D is perhaps TRBD1 (5 bases). The CDR3 is 15 amino acids. V was trimmed by 1 base and J by 0 bases, leaving 7 bases between them. The germline CDR1 and CDR2 sequences are SEHNR and FQNEAQ (reference sequence). The CDR3 sequence is CASSLDRSSNQPQHF. CDR3 bases: TGTGCCAGCAGCTTAGACAGGTCTAGCAATCAGCCCCAGCATTTT.

V is TRBV7-2 and J is TRBJ1-2; 7 nucleotides agree with TRBD1. This CDR3 region has 16 residues. Germline assignment: CDR1 SGHTA and CDR2 FQGNSA. After removal of 4 bases from V and 4 bases from J, the junction contained 12 bases not matched to a gene. CDR3 nucleotide sequence: TGTGCCAGCAGCTCGCTGGGCCACAGGGGCGGCTATGGCTACACCTTC. Translated: CASSSLGHRGGYGYTF.

This chain links TRBV11-3 with TRBJ2-7, with TRBD1 as a possible D gene (6 bases). The CDR3 has 12 residues. V was cut by 4 bases and J by 8 bases, with 12 bases left in between. From germline, CDR1 is SGHNT and CDR2 YENEEA. The CDR3 bases are TGTGCCAGCAGCTCGGGACATTGGCAGCAGTACTTC. This gives the protein CASSSGHWQQYF.

The chain employs TRBV27 and TRBJ2-7; 7 bases agree with TRBD2. This CDR3 has 15 residues. Germline-derived CDR1 and CDR2 are MNHEY and SMNVEV (reference sequence). V was pared by 7 bases and J by 4 bases, with 13 bases of the junction left unmatched. CDR3 in DNA: TGTGCCAGCACCCCCCGGGTGGGAGGGAGGTACGAGCAGTACTTC. Protein: CASTPRVGGRYEQYF.